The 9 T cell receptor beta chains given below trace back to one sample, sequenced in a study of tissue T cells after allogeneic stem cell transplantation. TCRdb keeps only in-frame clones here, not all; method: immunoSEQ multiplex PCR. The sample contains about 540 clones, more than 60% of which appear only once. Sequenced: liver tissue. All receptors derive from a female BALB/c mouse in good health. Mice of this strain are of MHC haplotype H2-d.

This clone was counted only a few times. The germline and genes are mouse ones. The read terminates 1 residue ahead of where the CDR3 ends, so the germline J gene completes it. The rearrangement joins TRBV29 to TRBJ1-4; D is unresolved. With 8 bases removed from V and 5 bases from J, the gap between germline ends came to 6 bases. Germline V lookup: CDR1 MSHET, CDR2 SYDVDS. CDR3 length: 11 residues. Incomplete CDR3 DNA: TGTGCTAGCGACGGTAACGAAAGATTATTT. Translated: CASDGNERLF. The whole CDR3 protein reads CASDGNERLFF. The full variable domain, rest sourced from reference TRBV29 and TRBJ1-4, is DMKVTQMPRYLIKRMGENVLLECGQDMSHETMYWYRQDPGLGLQLIYISYDVDSNSEGDIPKGYRVSRKKREHFSLILDSAKTNQTSVYFCASDGNERLFFGHGTKLSVL.

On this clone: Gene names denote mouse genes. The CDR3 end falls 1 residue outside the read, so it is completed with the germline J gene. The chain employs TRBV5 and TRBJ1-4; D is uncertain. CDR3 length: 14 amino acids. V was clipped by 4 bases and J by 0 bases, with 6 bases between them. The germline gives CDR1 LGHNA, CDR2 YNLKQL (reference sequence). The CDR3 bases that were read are TGTGCCAGCAGCCCGACAATTTCCAACGAAAGATTATTT. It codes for CASSPTISNERLF. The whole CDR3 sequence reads CASSPTISNERLFF.

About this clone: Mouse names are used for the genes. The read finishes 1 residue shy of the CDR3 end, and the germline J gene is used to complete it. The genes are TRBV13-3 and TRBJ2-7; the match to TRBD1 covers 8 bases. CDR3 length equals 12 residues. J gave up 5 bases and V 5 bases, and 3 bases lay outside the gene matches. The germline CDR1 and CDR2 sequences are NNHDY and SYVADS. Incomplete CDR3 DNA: TGTGCCAGCAGCAAGACAGGGGATGAACAGTAC. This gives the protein CASSKTGDEQY. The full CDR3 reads CASSKTGDEQYF.

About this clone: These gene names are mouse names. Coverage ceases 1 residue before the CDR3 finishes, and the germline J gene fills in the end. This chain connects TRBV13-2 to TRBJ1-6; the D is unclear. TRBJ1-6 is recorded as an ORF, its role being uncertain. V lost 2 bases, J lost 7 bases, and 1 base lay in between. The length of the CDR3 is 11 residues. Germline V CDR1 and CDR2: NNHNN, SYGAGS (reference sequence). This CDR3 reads CASGENSPLYF. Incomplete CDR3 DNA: TGTGCCAGCGGTGAAAATTCGCCCCTCTAC.

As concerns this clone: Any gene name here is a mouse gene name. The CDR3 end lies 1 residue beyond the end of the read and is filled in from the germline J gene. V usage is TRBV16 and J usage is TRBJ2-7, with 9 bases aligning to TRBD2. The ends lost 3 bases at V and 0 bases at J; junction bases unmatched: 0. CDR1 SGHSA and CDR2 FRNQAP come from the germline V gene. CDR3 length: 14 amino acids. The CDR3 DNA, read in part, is TGTGCAAGCAGCTTCTGGGGGGGCTCCTATGAACAGTAC. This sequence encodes CASSFWGGSYEQY. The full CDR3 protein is CASSFWGGSYEQYF.

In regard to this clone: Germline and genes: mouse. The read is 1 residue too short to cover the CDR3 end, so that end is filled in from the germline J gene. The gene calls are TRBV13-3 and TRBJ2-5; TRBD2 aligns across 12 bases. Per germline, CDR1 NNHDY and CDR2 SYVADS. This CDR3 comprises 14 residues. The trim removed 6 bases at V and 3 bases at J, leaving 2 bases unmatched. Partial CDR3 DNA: TGTGCCAGCAAGGACTGGGGGGGGCAAGACACCCAGTAC. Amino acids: CASKDWGGQDTQY. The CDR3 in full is CASKDWGGQDTQYF.

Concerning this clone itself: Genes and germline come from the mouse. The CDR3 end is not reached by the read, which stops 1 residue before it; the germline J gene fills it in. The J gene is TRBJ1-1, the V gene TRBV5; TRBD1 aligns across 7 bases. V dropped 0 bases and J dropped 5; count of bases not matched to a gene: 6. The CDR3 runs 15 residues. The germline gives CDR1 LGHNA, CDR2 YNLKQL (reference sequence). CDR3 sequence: CASSQDRQGGTEVFF. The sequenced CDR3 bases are TGTGCCAGCAGCCAAGATAGACAGGGCGGGACAGAAGTCTTC.

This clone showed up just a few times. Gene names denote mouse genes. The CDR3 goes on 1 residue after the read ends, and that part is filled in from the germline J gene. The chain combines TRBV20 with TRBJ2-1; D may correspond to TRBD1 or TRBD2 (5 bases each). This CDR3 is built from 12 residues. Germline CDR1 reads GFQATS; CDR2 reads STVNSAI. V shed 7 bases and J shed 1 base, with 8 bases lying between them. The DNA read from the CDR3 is TGTGGTGTTCGGGACAACTATGCTGAGCAGTTC. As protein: CGVRDNYAEQF. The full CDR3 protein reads CGVRDNYAEQFF.

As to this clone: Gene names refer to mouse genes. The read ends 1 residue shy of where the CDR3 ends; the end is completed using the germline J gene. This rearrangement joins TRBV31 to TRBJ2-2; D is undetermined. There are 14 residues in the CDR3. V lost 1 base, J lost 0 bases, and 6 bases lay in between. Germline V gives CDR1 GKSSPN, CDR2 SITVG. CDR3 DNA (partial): TGTGCCTGGAGTCCAGTTGCAAACACCGGGCAGCTCTAC. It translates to CAWSPVANTGQLY. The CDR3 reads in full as CAWSPVANTGQLYF.